The rows below give T cell receptor beta chains drawn from one sample of a study of T cells expressing NK-cell markers. TCRdb reanalyzed the 5' RACE reads, giving one entry per CDR3 protein sequence and no DNA. The sample totals about 380,000 distinct CDR3 sequences; its top ten clones hold under 6.5%. Material for sequencing was blood T cells: a sorted CD56 or NKG2C T cell subset, CD4+ or CD8+ T cells, or bulk PBMC T cells (not recorded which). The origin of the receptors is a man aged 18-70 years in good health. Each CDR3 is given with its conserved first and last residue.

V: TRBV10-3
J: TRBJ1-5
length: 15
CDR3: CAISESDRVNQPQHF

V: TRBV7-2
J: TRBJ2-6
length: 15
CDR3: CASTRTSSGANVLTF

V: TRBV7-2
J: TRBJ1-2
length: 15
CDR3: CASSLGMGGLYGYTF

V: TRBV5-1
J: TRBJ2-1
length: 16
CDR3: CASSLNGQAIYNEQFF

V: TRBV11-2
J: TRBJ1-2
length: 15
CDR3: CASSLGARWKGGYTF

V: TRBV28
J: TRBJ2-3
length: 14
CDR3: CASRGQGWADTQYF

V: TRBV20-1
J: TRBJ2-2
length: 13
CDR3: CSAPHLDTGELFF

V: TRBV20-1
J: TRBJ2-5
length: 14
CDR3: CSARPTGREVDQYF

V: TRBV4-2
J: TRBJ2-7
length: 15
CDR3: CASSGGSAGGNEQYF

V: TRBV20-1
J: TRBJ1-5
length: 12
CDR3: CSARDSIGPQHF

V: TRBV2
J: TRBJ1-1
length: 14
CDR3: CASSPSGAWTEAFF

V: TRBV7-9
J: TRBJ2-5
length: 16
CDR3: CASSFRGLAGMETQYF

V: TRBV5-1
J: TRBJ2-3
length: 18
CDR3: CASSHDRAERGSTDTQYF

V: TRBV18
J: TRBJ2-5
length: 13
CDR3: CASSPGLKETQYF

V: TRBV6-4
J: TRBJ2-1
length: 15
CDR3: CASSVTGVPPGEQFF

V: TRBV20-1
J: TRBJ1-1
length: 12
CDR3: CSASRRTLRAFF

V: TRBV28
J: TRBJ1-1
length: 14
CDR3: CASTPGGGWTEAFF

V: TRBV15
J: TRBJ2-7
length: 16
CDR3: CATSRGTGELSYEQYF

V: TRBV20-1
J: TRBJ2-3
length: 14
CDR3: CSARDGGGLDTQYF

V: TRBV5-5
J: TRBJ2-1
length: 13
CDR3: CASSSTPPWEQFF

V: TRBV12-3/TRBV12-4
J: TRBJ1-5
length: 14
CDR3: CASSLAGPGWPQHF

V: TRBV5-1
J: TRBJ1-2
length: 13
CDR3: CASSRELNYGYTF

V: TRBV24-1
J: TRBJ1-1
length: 14
CDR3: CATSDSGGRTEAFF

V: TRBV11-1
J: TRBJ2-1
length: 17
CDR3: CASSGGTSGGHYNEQFF

V: TRBV5-6
J: TRBJ2-6
length: 19
CDR3: CASRPLRTGRVSGANVLTF